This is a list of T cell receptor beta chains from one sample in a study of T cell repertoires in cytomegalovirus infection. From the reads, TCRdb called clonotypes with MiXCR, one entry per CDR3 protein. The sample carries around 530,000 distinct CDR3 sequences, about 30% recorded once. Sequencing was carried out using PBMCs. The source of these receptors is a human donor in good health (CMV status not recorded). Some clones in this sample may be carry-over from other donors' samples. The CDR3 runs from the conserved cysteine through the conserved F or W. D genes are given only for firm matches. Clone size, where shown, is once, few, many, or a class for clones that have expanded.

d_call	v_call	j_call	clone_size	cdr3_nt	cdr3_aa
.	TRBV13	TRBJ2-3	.	TGTGCCAGCAGCGCGGAGCGTGGCACGCAGTATTTT	CASSAERGTQYF
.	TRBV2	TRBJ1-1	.	TGTGCCAGCAGTGAAAGGGGTATTGAAGCTTTCTTT	CASSERGIEAFF
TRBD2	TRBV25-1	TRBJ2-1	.	TGTGCCAGCAGTCATGGGACTAGCGGGTGCTGTGGGTTCTTC	CASSHGTSGCCGFF
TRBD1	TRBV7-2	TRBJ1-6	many	TGTGCCAGCAGCAACAACAGGGGCTCCTATAATTCACCCCTCCACTTT	CASSNNRGSYNSPLHF
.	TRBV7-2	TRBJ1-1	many	TGTGCCAGCAGCTTACAGAGTCAGGGCTACACTGAAGCTTTCTTT	CASSLQSQGYTEAFF
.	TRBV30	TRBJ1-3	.	TGTGCCTGGACCCAGAACTCTGGAAACACCATATATTTT	CAWTQNSGNTIYF
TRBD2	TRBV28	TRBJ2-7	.	TGTGCCAGCAGACCCTTGCGCGCTAGCGGCCTCTACGAGCAGTACTTC	CASRPLRASGLYEQYF
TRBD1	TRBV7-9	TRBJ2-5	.	TGTGCCAGCAGCTTGGGGGACAGTCAAGAGACCCAGTACTTC	CASSLGDSQETQYF
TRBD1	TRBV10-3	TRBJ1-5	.	TGTGCCATCAGTGATTCAGGGGGTAATCAGCCCCAGCATTTT	CAISDSGGNQPQHF
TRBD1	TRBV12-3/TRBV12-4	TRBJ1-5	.	TGTGCCAGCAGAGCGACAGGGAGCAATCAGCCCCAGCATTTT	CASRATGSNQPQHF
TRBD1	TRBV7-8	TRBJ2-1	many	TGTGCCAGCAGCTTGGGGACAGGAGTCTCCAATGAGCAGTTCTTC	CASSLGTGVSNEQFF
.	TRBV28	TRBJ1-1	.	TGTGCCAGCAGTTGGCTAGGGGTTAGCACTGAAGCTTTCTTT	CASSWLGVSTEAFF
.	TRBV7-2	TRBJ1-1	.	TGTGCCAGCAGCAAAGACCAGTGGGACACTGAAGCTTTCTTT	CASSKDQWDTEAFF
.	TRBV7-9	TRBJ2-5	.	TGTGCCAGCAGTCCCCAATCGGGAGCGGGAGAGACCCAGTACTTC	CASSPQSGAGETQYF
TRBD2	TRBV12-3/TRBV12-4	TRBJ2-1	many	TGTGCCAGCAGGGGGTCGGCGGGAGGAAACTACAATGAGCAGTTCTTC	CASRGSAGGNYNEQFF
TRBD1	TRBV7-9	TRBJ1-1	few	TGTGCCAGCAGTCCCCCGACAGGGATGAACACTGAAGCTTTCTTT	CASSPPTGMNTEAFF
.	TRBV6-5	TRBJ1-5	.	TGTGCCACAAAAGGAGGTTTAAATCAGCCCCAGCATTTT	CATKGGLNQPQHF
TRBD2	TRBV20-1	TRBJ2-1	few	TGCAGTGCTAGGGGACTAGCGCTCAATGAGCAGTTCTTC	CSARGLALNEQFF
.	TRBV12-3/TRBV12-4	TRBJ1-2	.	TGTGCCAGCAGACGACACCTTTCGAGCTATGGCTACACCTTC	CASRRHLSSYGYTF
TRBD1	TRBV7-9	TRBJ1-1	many	TGTGCCAGCATGCACCTGCCGGGACAGGGGCGGAAAGCCATGAACACTGAAGCTTTCTTT	CASMHLPGQGRKAMNTEAFF
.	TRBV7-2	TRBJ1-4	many	TGTGCCAGCAGCTTAGGAGGGGCCCCTAATGAAAAACTGTTTTTT	CASSLGGAPNEKLFF
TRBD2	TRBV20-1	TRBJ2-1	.	TGCAGTGCCCTACTAGCGGGAGGACCCCCCTACAATGAGCAGTTCTTC	CSALLAGGPPYNEQFF
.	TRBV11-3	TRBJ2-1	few	TGTGCCAGCCAAGCCCCAGGGGTCCATGAGCAGTTCTTC	CASQAPGVHEQFF
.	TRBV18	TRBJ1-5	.	TGTGCCAGCTCACCATGGGGGCGCAATCAGCCCCAGCATTTT	CASSPWGRNQPQHF
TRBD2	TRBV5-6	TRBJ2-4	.	TGTGCCAGCACCAAGACAGCGGGAAAGTACATTCAGTACTTC	CASTKTAGKYIQYF
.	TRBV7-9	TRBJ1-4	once	TGTGCCAGCAGCTTAGCGACCCCCCGGAGTGAAAAACTGTTTTTT	CASSLATPRSEKLFF
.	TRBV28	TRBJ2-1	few	TGTGCCAGCAGTTTCGTGTCCGATGCTGAGCAGTTCTTC	CASSFVSDAEQFF
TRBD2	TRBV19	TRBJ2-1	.	TGTGCCACCAAAGGGTGGGGGGAGGGCTCCTACAATGAGCAGTTCTTC	CATKGWGEGSYNEQFF
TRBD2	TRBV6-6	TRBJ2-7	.	TGTGCCAGCAGTTACTCCCAGACTAGCGGGAGTGGCCACGAGCAGTACTTC	CASSYSQTSGSGHEQYF
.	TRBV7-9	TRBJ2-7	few	TGTGCCAGCAGCCCCGACGTCCTCTACGAGCAGTACTTC	CASSPDVLYEQYF
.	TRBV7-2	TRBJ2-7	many	TGTGCCAGCAGCGTCACCCCGGGGTACGAGCAGTACTTC	CASSVTPGYEQYF
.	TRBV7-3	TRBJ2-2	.	TGTGCCAGCAGCCTCCACCCCCCCGAGAACACCGGGGAGCTGTTTTTT	CASSLHPPENTGELFF
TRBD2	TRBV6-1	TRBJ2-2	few	TGTGCCAGCAGCTTTAGCGGGAGCTCCACCGGGGAGCTGTTTTTT	CASSFSGSSTGELFF
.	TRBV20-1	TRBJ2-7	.	TGCAGTGCTCAGGGGCGCAGCTACGAGCAGTACTTC	CSAQGRSYEQYF
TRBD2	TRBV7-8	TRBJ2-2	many	TGTGCCAGCAGCTTAGAGGGGGGACTAGCGGGCTTTAAGCCCGGGGAGCTGTTTTTT	CASSLEGGLAGFKPGELFF
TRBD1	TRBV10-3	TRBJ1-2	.	TGTGCCATCAGGGGGACAGGGGCAAGATCGGATGGCTACACCTTC	CAIRGTGARSDGYTF
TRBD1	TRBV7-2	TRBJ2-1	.	TGTGCCAGCAGCTTAGGAGGTATCAGGGGGCTCAATGAGCAGTTCTTC	CASSLGGIRGLNEQFF
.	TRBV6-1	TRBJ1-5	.	TGTGCCAGCAGTGAATTTCCTGCGCCCCAGCATTTT	CASSEFPAPQHF
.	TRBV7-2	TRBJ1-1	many	TGTGCCAGCAGCTTATGGGTAGGCCCGAACACTGAAGCTTTCTTT	CASSLWVGPNTEAFF
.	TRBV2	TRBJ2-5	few	TGTGCCAGCAGCCAGACTAGTATATTGGAGACCCAGTACTTC	CASSQTSILETQYF
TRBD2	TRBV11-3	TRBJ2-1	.	TGTGCCAGCAGCGTCAGGACGCCGGGACTAGGAAGCAATGAGCAGTTCTTC	CASSVRTPGLGSNEQFF
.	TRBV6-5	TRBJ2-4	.	TGTGCCAGCAGTGAGTCAGTGACACGAGCCAAAAACATTCAGTACTTC	CASSESVTRAKNIQYF